This TCR beta chain was sequenced during a study of blood T cell repertoires in COVID-19. About the study: Sites in the United States, Italy and Spain provided acute and convalescent COVID-19 samples.

This CDR3 is 16 amino acids long. V was trimmed by 5 bases and J by 2 bases, leaving 15 bases between them. CDR1 SEHNR and CDR2 FQNEAQ come from the germline V gene (reference sequence). Methods used by the authors: Cell counts per sample came from amplifying reference gene primers. Profiled with immunoSEQ multiplex PCR; TCRdb holds only in-frame clones, not every one. The V and J calls and clone size are taken from that table; D and trimming were inferred from the DNA. The table has 300,000 to 350,000 clones, approximately 88% seen once; the top ten hold about 4.7%. Sequencing used PBMCs or T cells enriched from blood (not recorded which). This receptor was taken from a man aged 30-40 years who had recovered from COVID-19. The chain couples TRBV7-9 to TRBJ2-2; TRBD2 is a possible D gene (7 bases). CDR3 coding DNA: TGTGCCAGCAGCCCACTGGGGGGGCCTAACACCGGGGAGCTGTTTTTT. The encoded protein is CASSPLGGPNTGELFF.